Below, one T cell receptor beta chain is given with its context. Enrolment of Seattle patients took place during active infection, and they were followed longitudinally. The record originates from a study of blood T cell repertoires in COVID-19. About the research overall: Whether acute or convalescent, the COVID-19 samples came from the United States, Italy and Spain. The cDNA or gDNA used as material had been derived from T cells, B-cell-depleted T cells, or PBMCs.

V was shortened by 6 bases and J by 5 bases, with 13 bases between the two germline ends. The germline CDR1 and CDR2 sequences are MDHEN and SYDVKM. There are 14 residues in the CDR3. In the original analysis: Reference gene primer amplification gave estimated nucleated cell counts. The data were produced by immunoSEQ multiplex PCR, yet TCRdb's version contains in-frame clones alone and is incomplete. The V and J calls and the clone size are those of that table, but D and trimming were determined from the DNA. The data hold about 200,000 clones, with 82% observed a single time. This rearrangement joins TRBV28 to TRBJ2-2; D might be TRBD1 (5 bases). This TCR was recovered from a woman aged 55 to 70 with COVID-19, enrolled during active disease. Input material: peripheral blood. The CDR3 region is CASSPPRGTGELFF. For the CDR3, the DNA is TGTGCCAGCAGCCCTCCAAGGGGTACCGGGGAGCTGTTTTTT.